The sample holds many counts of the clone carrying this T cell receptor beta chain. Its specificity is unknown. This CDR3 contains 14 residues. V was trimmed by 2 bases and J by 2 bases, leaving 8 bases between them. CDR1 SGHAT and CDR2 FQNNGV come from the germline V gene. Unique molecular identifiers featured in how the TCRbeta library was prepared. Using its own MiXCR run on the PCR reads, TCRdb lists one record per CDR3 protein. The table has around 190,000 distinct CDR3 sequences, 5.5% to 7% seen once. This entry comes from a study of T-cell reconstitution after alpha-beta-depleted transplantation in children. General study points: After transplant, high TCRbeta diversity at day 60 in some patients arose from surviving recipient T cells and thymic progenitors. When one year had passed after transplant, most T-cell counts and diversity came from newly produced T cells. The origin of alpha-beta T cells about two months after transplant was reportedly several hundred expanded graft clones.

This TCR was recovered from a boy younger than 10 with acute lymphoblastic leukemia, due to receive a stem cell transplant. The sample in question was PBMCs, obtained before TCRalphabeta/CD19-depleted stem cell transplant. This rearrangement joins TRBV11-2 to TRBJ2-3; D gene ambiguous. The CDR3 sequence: CASSLSSHTDTQYF. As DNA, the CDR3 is TGTGCCAGCAGCTTATCTTCTCACACAGATACGCAGTATTTT. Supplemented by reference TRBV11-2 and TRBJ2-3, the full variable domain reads EAGVAQSPRYKIIEKRQSVAFWCNPISGHATLYWYQQILGQGPKLLIQFQNNGVVDDSQLPKDRFSAERLKGVDSTLKIQPAKLEDSAVYLCASSLSSHTDTQYFGPGTRLTVL.